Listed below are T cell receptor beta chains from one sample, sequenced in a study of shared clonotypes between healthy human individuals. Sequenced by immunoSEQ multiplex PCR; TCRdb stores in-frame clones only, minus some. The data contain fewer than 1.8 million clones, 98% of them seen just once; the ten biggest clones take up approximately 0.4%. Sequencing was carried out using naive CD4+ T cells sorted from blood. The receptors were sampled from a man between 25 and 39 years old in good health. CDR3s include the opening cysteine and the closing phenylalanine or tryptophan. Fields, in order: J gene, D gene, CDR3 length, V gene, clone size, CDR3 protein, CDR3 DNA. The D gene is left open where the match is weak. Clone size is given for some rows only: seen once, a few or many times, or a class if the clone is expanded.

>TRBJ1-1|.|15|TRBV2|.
CASSELKGGSNEAFF
TGTGCCAGCAGTGAATTAAAAGGGGGAAGTAATGAAGCTTTCTTT
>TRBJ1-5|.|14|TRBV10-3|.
CAISTNRDGQPQHF
TGTGCCATCAGTACCAACAGGGACGGTCAGCCCCAGCATTTT
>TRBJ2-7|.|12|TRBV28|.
CASSPRVDEQYF
TGTGCCAGCAGCCCCAGGGTAGACGAGCAGTACTTC
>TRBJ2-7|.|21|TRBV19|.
CASSIVAHIPFVPAGPYEQYF
TGTGCCAGTAGTATAGTTGCCCACATCCCATTCGTCCCCGCGGGGCCATACGAGCAGTACTTC
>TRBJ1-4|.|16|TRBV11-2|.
CASSLGIRATNEKLFF
TGTGCCAGCAGCTTAGGGATCCGAGCAACTAATGAAAAACTGTTTTTT
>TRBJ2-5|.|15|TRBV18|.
CASSPSGANQETQYF
TGTGCCAGCTCACCATCAGGGGCTAACCAAGAGACCCAGTACTTC
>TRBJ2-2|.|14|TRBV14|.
CASSRTANTGELFF
TGTGCCAGCAGCCGGACAGCGAACACCGGGGAGCTGTTTTTT
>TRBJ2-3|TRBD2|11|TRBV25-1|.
CSARGVDTQYF
TGTTCCGCCCGGGGGGTAGATACGCAGTATTTT
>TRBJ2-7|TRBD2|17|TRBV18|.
CASSPIPRSLAGYEQYF
TGTGCCAGCTCACCAATCCCTCGGTCCCTAGCGGGTTACGAGCAGTACTTC
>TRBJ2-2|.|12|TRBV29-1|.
CSVVVFAGELFF
TGCAGCGTTGTAGTTTTCGCCGGGGAGCTGTTTTTT
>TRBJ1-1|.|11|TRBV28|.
CASSSFTEAFF
TGTGCCAGCAGTTCTTTCACTGAAGCTTTCTTT
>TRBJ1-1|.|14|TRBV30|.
CAWKRERGGGEAFF
TGTGCCTGGAAAAGAGAAAGGGGCGGGGGTGAAGCTTTCTTT
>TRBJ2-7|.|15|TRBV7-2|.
CASSLDSSNSYEQYF
TGTGCCAGCAGCTTAGACAGCTCAAACTCCTACGAGCAGTACTTC
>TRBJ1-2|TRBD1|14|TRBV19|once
CASSPRQGAYGYTF
TGTGCCAGTAGTCCTCGACAGGGGGCCTATGGCTACACCTTC
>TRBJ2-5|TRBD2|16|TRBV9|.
CASSALGLAGVETQYF
TGTGCCAGCAGCGCCCTTGGACTAGCGGGAGTAGAGACCCAGTACTTC
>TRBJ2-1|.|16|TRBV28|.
CASSVLGGGGYNEQFF
TGTGCCAGCAGTGTACTGGGAGGTGGTGGGTACAATGAGCAGTTCTTC
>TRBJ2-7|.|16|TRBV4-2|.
CASSRSLGAEPYEQYF
TGTGCCAGCAGCCGATCATTGGGGGCGGAGCCCTACGAGCAGTACTTC
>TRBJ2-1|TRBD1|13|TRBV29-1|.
CSVRTGVNNEQFF
TGCAGCGTTCGGACAGGGGTCAACAATGAGCAGTTCTTC
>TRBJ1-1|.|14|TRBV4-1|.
CASRAQGAFTEAFF
TGCGCCAGCAGGGCACAGGGAGCCTTCACTGAAGCTTTCTTT
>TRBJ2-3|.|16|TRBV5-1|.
CASSLDPQGRTDTQYF
TGCGCCAGCAGCTTGGATCCACAGGGGAGGACAGATACGCAGTATTTT
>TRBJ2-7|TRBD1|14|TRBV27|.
CASSLRDRPYEQYF
TGTGCCAGCAGTTTACGGGACAGACCCTACGAGCAGTACTTC
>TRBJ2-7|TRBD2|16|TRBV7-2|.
CASSLVFSGRAYEQYF
TGTGCCAGCAGCTTAGTATTTAGCGGGAGGGCGTACGAGCAGTACTTC
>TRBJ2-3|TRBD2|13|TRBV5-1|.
CASSGGDTDTQYF
TGCGCCAGCAGCGGGGGGGACACAGATACGCAGTATTTT
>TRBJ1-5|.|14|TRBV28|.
CASRPALGNQPQHF
TGTGCCAGCAGGCCAGCGTTGGGGAATCAGCCCCAGCATTTT
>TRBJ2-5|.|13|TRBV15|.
CATSRGTQETQYF
TGTGCCACCAGTCGGGGCACACAAGAGACCCAGTACTTC
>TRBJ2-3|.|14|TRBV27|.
CVGRSSASTDTQYF
TGTGTTGGCAGGTCCAGCGCTAGCACAGATACGCAGTATTTT
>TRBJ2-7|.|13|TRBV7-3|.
CASSLTGRYEQYF
TGTGCCAGCAGCTTAACTGGCCGGTACGAGCAGTACTTC
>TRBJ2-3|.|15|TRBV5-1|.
CASSLSLAPTDTQYF
TGCGCCAGCAGCTTGTCACTAGCCCCCACAGATACGCAGTATTTT
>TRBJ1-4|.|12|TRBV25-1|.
CASSDKGKKLFF
TGTGCCAGCAGTGATAAGGGGAAAAAACTGTTTTTT
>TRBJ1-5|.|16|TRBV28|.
CASRAGGRIVNQPQHF
TGTGCCAGCAGGGCTGGGGGCCGGATAGTAAATCAGCCCCAGCATTTT
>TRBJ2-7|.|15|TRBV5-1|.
CASSKGLQSSYEQYF
TGCGCCAGCAGCAAGGGACTCCAAAGCTCCTACGAGCAGTACTTC
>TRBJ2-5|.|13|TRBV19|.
CASSVRGGETQYF
TGTGCCAGTAGCGTAAGGGGGGGAGAGACCCAGTACTTC
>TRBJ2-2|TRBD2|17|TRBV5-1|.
CASSRPGTSENTGELFF
TGCGCCAGCAGCCGTCCCGGGACTAGCGAGAACACCGGGGAGCTGTTTTTT
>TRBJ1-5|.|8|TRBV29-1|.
CSVDGQHF
TGCAGCGTTGATGGCCAGCATTTT